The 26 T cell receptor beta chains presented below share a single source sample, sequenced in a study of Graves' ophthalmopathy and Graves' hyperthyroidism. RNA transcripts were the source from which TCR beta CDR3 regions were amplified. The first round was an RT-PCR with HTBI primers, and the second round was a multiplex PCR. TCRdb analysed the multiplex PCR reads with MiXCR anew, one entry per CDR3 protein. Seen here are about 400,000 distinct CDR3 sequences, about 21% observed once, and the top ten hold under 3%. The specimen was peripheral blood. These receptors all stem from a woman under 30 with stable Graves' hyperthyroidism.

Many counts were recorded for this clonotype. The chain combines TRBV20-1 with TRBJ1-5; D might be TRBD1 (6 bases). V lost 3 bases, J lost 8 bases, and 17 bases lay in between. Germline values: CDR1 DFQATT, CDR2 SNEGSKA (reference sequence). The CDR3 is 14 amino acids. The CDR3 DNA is TGCAGTGCTAGGACAGGCGAAGGGGGTGAGCCCCAGCATTTT. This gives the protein CSARTGEGGEPQHF.

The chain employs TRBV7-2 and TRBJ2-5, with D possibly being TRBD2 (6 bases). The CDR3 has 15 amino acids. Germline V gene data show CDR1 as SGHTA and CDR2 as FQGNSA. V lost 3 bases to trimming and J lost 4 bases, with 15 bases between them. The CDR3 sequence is CASSFPGALGETQYF. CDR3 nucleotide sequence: TGTGCCAGCAGCTTTCCGGGAGCTTTGGGAGAGACCCAGTACTTC.

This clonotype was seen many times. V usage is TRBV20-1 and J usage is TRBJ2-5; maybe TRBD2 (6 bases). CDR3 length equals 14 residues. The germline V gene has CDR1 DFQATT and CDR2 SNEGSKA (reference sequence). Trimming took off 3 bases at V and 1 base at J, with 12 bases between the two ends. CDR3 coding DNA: TGCAGTGCTAGCCGTCTAGCGCTCCAAGAGACCCAGTACTTC. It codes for CSASRLALQETQYF.

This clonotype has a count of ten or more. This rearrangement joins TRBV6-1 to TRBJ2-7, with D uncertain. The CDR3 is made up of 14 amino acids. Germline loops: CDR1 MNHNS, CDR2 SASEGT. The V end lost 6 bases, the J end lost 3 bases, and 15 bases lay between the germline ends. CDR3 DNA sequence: TGTGCCAGCAGCACGAGCCTACTAAACTACGAGCAGTACTTC. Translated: CASSTSLLNYEQYF.

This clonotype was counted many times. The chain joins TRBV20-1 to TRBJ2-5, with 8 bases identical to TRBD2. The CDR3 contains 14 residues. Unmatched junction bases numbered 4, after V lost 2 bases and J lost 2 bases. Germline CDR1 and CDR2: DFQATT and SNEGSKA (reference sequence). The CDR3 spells CSARLAGRQETQYF. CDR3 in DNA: TGCAGTGCTAGACTAGCGGGCCGACAAGAGACCCAGTACTTC.

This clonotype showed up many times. The CDR3 DNA is TGTGCCAGCAGCTTAGCAGAGGGGGCGAGGCAGGAGACCCAGTACTTC. Amino acid sequence: CASSLAEGARQETQYF. This rearrangement joins TRBV7-9 to TRBJ2-5, with 7 nucleotides matching TRBD1. The ends lost 0 bases at V and 5 bases at J; junction bases unmatched: 9. This CDR3 is 16 amino acids long. Germline CDR1 is SEHNR and CDR2 is FQNEAQ (reference sequence).

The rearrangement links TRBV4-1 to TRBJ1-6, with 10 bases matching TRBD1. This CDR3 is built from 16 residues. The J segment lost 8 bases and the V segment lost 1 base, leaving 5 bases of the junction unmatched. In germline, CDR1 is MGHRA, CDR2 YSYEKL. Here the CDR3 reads CASSQVPGTGDSPLHF. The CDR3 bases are TGCGCCAGCAGCCAAGTTCCCGGGACAGGGGATTCACCCCTCCACTTT.

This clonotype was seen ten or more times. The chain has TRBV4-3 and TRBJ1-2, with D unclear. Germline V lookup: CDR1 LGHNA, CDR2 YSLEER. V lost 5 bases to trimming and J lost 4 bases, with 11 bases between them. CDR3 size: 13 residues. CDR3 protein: CASSSNRGYGYTF. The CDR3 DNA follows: TGCGCCAGCAGCTCGAACCGCGGCTATGGCTACACCTTC.

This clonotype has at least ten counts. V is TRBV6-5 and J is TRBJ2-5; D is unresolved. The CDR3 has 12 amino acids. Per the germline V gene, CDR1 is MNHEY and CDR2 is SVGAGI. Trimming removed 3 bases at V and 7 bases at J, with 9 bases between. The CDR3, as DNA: TGTGCCAGCAGTTATGGCCCCGGGACCCAGTACTTC. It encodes CASSYGPGTQYF.

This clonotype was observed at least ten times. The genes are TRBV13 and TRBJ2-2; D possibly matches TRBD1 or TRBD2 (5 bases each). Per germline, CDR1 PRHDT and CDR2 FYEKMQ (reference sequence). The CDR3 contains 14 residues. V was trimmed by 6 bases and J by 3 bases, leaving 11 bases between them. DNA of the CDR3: TGTGCCAGCAGGGCTAGGGGAGACACCGGGGAGCTGTTTTTT. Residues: CASRARGDTGELFF.

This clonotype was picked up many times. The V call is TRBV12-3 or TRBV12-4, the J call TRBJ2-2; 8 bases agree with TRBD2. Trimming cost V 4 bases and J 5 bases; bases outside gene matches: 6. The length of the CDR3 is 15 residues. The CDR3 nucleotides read TGTGCCAGCAGTTCAAGCGGGAGAAGAACCGGGGAGCTGTTTTTT. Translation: CASSSSGRRTGELFF.

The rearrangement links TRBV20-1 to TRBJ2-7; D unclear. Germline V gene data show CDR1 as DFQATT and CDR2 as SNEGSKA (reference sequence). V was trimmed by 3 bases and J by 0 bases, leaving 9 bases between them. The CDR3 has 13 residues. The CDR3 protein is CSASLLISYEQYF. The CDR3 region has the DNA TGCAGTGCTAGCCTATTGATCTCCTACGAGCAGTACTTC.

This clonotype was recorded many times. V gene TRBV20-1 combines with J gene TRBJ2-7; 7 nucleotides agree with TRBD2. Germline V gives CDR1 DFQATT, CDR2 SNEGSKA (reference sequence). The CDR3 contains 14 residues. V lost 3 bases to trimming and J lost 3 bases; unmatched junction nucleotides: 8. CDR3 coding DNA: TGCAGTGCTAGGGGACTACAAGAGGACTACGAGCAGTACTTC. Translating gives CSARGLQEDYEQYF.

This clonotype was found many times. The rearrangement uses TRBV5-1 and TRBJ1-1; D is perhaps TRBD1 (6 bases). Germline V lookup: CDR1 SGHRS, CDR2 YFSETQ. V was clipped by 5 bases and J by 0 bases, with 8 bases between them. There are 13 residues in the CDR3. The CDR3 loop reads CASRTGLNTEAFF. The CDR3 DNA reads TGCGCCAGCAGAACAGGGTTGAACACTGAAGCTTTCTTT.

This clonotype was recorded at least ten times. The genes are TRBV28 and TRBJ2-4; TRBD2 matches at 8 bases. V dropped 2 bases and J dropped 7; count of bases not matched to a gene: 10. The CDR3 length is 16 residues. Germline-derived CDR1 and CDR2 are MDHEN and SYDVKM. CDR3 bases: TGTGCCAGCAGTTTACAAGGAGCGGGAGTTATGAACATTCAGTACTTC. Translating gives CASSLQGAGVMNIQYF.

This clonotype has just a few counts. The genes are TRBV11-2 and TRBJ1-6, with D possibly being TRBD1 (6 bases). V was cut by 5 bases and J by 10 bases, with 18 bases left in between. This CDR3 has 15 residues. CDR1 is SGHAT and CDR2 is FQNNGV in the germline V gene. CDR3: CASSVHRVGGSPLHF. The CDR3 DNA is TGTGCCAGCAGCGTCCACAGGGTGGGTGGATCACCCCTCCACTTT.

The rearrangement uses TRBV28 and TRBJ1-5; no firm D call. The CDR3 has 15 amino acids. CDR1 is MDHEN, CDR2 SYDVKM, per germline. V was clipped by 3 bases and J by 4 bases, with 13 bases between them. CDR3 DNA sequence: TGTGCCAGCAGTTTGGGCGCGAGAGGTAATCAGCCCCAGCATTTT. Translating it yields CASSLGARGNQPQHF.

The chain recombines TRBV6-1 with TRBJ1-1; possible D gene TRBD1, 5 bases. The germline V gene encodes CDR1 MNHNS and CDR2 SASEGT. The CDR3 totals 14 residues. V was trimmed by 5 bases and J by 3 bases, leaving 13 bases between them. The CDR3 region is CASSPLGADTEAFF. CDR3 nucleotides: TGTGCCAGCAGTCCCCTCGGGGCTGACACTGAAGCTTTCTTT.

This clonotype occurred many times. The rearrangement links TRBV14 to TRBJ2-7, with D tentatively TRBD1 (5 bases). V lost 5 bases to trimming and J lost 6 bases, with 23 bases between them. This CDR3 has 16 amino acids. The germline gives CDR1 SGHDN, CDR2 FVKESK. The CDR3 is CASSFQETEGWSEQYF. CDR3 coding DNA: TGTGCCAGCAGCTTCCAGGAGACAGAAGGGTGGAGCGAGCAGTACTTC.

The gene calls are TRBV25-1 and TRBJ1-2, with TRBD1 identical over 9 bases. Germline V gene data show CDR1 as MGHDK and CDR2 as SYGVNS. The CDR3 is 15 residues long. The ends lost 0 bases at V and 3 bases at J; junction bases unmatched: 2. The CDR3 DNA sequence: TGTGCCAGCAGTGAATATGGGGACAGGGACTATGGCTACACCTTC. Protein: CASSEYGDRDYGYTF.

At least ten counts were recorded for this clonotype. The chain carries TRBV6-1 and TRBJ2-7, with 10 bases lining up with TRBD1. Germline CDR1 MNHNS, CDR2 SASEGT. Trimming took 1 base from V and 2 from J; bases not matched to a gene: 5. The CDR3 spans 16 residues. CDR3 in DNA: TGTGCCAGCAGTGAAGTCTCCGGGACAGGGGCCTACGAGCAGTACTTC. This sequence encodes CASSEVSGTGAYEQYF.

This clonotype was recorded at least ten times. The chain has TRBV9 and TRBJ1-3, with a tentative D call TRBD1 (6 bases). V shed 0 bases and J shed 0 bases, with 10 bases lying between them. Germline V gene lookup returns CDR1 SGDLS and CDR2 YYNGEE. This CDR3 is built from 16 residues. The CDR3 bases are TGTGCCAGCAGCGTAGAATGGGGGGCCTCTGGAAACACCATATATTTT. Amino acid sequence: CASSVEWGASGNTIYF.

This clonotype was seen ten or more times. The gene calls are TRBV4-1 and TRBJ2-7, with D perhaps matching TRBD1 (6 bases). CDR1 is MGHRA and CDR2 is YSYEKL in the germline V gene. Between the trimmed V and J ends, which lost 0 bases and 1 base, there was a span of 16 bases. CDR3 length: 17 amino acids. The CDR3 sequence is CASSQEGPNRASYEQYF. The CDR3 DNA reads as TGCGCCAGCAGCCAAGAGGGACCGAACAGGGCATCCTACGAGCAGTACTTC.

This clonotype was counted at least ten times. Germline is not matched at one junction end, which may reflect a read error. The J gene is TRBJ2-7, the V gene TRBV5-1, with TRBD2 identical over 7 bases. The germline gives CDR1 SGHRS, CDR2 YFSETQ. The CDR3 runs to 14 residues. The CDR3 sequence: CASSPSSGPYEQYF. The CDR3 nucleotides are TGTGCCAGCAGCCCTTCTAGCGGACCGTACGAGCAGTACTTC. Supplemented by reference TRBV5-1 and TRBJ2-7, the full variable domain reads KAGVTQTPRYLIKTRGQQVTLSCSPISGHRSVSWYQQTPGQGLQFLFEYFSETQRNKGNFPGRFSGRQFSNSRSEMNVSTLELGDSALYLCASSPSSGPYEQYFGPGTRLTVT.

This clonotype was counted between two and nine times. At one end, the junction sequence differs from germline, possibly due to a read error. In DNA form, the CDR3 reads TGCGCCAGCAGTGAGTCGGGGCAGGGCAACATTAAGTACTTC. Translating it yields CASSESGQGNIKYF. The V gene is TRBV10-2, the J gene TRBJ2-4; D is possibly TRBD1 (5 bases). CDR1 and CDR2 (germline): WSHSY, SAAADI. There are 14 residues in the CDR3.

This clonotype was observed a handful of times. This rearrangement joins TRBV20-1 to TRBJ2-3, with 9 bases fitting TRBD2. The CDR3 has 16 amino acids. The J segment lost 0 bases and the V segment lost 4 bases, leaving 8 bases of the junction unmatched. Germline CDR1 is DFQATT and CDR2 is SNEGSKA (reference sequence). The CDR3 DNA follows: TGCAGTGCTACCCTTACTAGCGGGCAAAGCACAGATACGCAGTATTTT. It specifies CSATLTSGQSTDTQYF.